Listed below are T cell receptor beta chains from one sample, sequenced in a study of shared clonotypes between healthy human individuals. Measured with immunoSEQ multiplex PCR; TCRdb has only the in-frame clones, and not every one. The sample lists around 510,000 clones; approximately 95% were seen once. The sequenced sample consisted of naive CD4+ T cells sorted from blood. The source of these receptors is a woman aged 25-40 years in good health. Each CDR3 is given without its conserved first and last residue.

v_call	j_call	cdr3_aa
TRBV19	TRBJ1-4	ASSTYSSGEKLF
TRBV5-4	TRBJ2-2	ASNRGGTGGGTNTGELF
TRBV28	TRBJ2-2	ASSRGLVDTGELF
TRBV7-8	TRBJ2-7	ASSLARYEQY
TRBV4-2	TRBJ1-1	ASSPRGDMNTEAF
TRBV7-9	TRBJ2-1	ASSLGDRDEDEQF
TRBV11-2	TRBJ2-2	ASSFRTSKSTGELF
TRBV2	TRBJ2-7	ASSPDDYEQY
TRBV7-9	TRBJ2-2	ASSFVGGGLF
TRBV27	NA	ASSPMGRQLEQY
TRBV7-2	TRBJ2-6	ASSLSRSGANVLT
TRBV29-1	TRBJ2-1	SVTSGIGYEQF
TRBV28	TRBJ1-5	ASSLKNHQSYSNQPQH
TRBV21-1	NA	ASSKASPNLEHEQY
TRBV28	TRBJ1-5	ASRNQGKMNVPQPQH
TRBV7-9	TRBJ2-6	ASSHVVGRNGANVLT
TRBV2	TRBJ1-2	ASSPRTGNYGYT
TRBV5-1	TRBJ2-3	ASSLTTDTQY
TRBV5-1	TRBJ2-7	ASSVLGFHEQY
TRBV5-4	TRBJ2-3	ASSAGTTRTDTQY
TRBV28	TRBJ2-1	ASSRTGFKQF
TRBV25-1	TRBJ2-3	ASSNTGDSTDTQY
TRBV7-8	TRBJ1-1	ASSLVQGGTEAF
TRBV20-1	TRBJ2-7	SARRGEGQY
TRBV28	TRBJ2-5	ASRQGQETQY
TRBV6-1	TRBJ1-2	ASSEMGDQVYGYT
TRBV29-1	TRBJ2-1	SVRVAFLHNEQF
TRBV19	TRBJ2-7	ASSIKIPGTSGRRSSYEQY
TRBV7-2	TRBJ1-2	ASSWTGTLGYT
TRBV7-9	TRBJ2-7	ASSLSPSYEQY
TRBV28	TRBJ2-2	ASSLVGGPGELF
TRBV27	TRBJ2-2	ASRPGLAGGRIGELF
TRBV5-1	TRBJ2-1	ASSLDGQGKANEQF
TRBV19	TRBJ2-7	ASSPGTAPSEQY
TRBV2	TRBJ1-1	ASSERLAQNTEAF
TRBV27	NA	ASSLPRGGYYEQY
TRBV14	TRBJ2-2	ASKKREVTGELF
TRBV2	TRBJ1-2	ASSEQGQFGGYT
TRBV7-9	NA	ASSWAGLNEQY
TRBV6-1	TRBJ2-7	ASTSTEFYEQY